This T cell receptor beta chain is drawn from a study of T cell responses to AZD1222 COVID-19 vaccine. Findings of the study overall: Only a handful of AZD1222 recipients were seropositive at baseline. Once two AZD1222 doses were given, Spike-specific TCR breadth and depth went up.

With V trimmed by 0 bases and J by 2 bases, 5 bases remained unmatched. Germline-derived CDR1 and CDR2 are SGHVS and FNYEAQ. The CDR3 extends over 16 amino acids. Profiling relied on immunoSEQ multiplex PCR, and the TCRdb table lists in-frame clones only, not all of them. The sample has some 180,000 clones; about 83% are singletons. Notes on this clone: The antigen remains undetermined.

Here the sequenced sample was peripheral blood, taken 28 days after the second AZD1222 dose. This chain links TRBV7-6 with TRBJ2-3, with 7 bases lining up with TRBD2. The receptor was derived from an adult who received the AZD1222 COVID-19 vaccine. The CDR3 spells CASSLAGAGSTDTQYF. The CDR3 bases are TGTGCCAGCAGCTTAGCTGGAGCGGGGTCCACAGATACGCAGTATTTT.